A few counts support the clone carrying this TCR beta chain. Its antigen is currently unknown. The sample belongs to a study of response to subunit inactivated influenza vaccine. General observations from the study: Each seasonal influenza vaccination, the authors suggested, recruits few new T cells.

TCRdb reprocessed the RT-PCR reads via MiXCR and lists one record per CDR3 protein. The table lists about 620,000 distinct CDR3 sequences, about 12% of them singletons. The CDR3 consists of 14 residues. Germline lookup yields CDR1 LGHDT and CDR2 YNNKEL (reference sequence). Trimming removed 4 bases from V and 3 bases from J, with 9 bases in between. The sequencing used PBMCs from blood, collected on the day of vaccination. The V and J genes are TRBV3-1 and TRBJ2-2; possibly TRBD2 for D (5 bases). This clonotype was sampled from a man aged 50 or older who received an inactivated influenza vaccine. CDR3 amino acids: CASSRGQDTGELFF. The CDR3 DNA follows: TGTGCCAGCAGCCGCGGGCAAGACACCGGGGAGCTGTTTTTT.